A single sample is the source of the 14 T cell receptor beta chains below, sequenced in a study of T cells in Graves' hyperthyroidism and ophthalmopathy. Amplified regions were TCR beta CDR3 sequences from RNA transcripts. The TCR CDR3 first-round RT-PCR relied on the HTBI primer set. TCRdb itself ran the multiplex PCR reads through MiXCR, one entry per CDR3 protein. The table has around 350,000 distinct CDR3 sequences, about 19% seen once; the top ten hold roughly 3.5%. Sequencing used blood. Every receptor here comes from a woman younger than 35 with Graves' hyperthyroidism.

CDR3: CASSSPGQYGYTF. In nucleotides, the CDR3 is TGTGCCAGCAGTTCCCCAGGACAGTATGGCTACACCTTC. The chain links TRBV28 to TRBJ1-2; D may be TRBD1 (6 bases). From germline, CDR1 is MDHEN and CDR2 SYDVKM. V was trimmed by 4 bases and J by 5 bases, leaving 11 bases between them. The CDR3 has 13 amino acids.

This clonotype came up many times. In DNA, the CDR3 is TGCGCCAGCAGCTTGGCCGGGACGGTAGGAAACACCATATATTTT. Encoded protein: CASSLAGTVGNTIYF. J is TRBJ1-3 and V is TRBV5-1, with a weak D call TRBD1 (5 bases). CDR3 length equals 15 residues. V lost 0 bases, J lost 4 bases, and 11 bases lay in between. CDR1 and CDR2 (germline): SGHRS, YFSETQ.

This clonotype was detected ten times or more. The genes are TRBV20-1 and TRBJ1-1; no firm D call. Trimming took off 1 base at V and 1 base at J, with 10 bases between the two ends. The CDR3 runs to 14 residues. Germline V lookup: CDR1 DFQATT, CDR2 SNEGSKA (reference sequence). The CDR3 loop is CSARVGRGNTEAFF. The CDR3 DNA is TGCAGTGCTAGAGTTGGGCGGGGGAACACTGAAGCTTTCTTT.

The CDR3 nucleotides are TGTGCCAGCAGTTTACCTTACAGGGTGGGATTCGACCAAGAGACCCAGTACTTC. This gives the protein CASSLPYRVGFDQETQYF. This chain links TRBV28 with TRBJ2-5; a weak D match, TRBD1 (6 bases). The CDR3 consists of 18 residues. The V end was cut by 2 bases, the J end by 0 bases, with 19 bases between. Germline V gene sequence: CDR1 MDHEN, CDR2 SYDVKM.

This clonotype was recorded many times. This chain connects TRBV6-4 to TRBJ2-5; 8 nucleotides line up with TRBD2. Losses at the gene ends were 4 bases for V and 1 base for J; bases not matched to a gene: 5. This CDR3 region has 15 residues. Looked up from germline, CDR1 is MRHNA and CDR2 is SNTAGT. CDR3 residues: CASSASGGGQETQYF. The CDR3, as DNA: TGTGCCAGCAGTGCCAGCGGGGGCGGCCAAGAGACCCAGTACTTC.

This clonotype was recorded a few times. V gene TRBV7-9 combines with J gene TRBJ1-1, with TRBD1 as a possible D gene (5 bases). There are 15 residues in the CDR3. Trimming removed 5 bases at V and 0 bases at J, with 13 bases between. The V gene's germline CDR1 is SEHNR and CDR2 FQNEAQ (reference sequence). CDR3 in DNA: TGTGCCAGCAGCCCCTCGGGACGGGTGAACACTGAAGCTTTCTTT. This gives the protein CASSPSGRVNTEAFF.

This clonotype has a handful of counts. Just one base apart from a much larger clone, this may be a read error. In this CDR3 the conserved last residue, phenylalanine or tryptophan, is missing, so a read error is likely. The CDR3 nucleotides read TGTGCCAGCAGTTTCTGGGGGGGCCCAGCCAAAAACATTCAGTACTCC. It is translated as CASSFWGGPAKNIQYS. The chain employs TRBV27 and TRBJ2-4, with a possible D match to TRBD2 (7 bases). V lost 3 bases and J lost 0, with 12 bases in between. The length of the CDR3 is 16 residues. The germline gives CDR1 MNHEY, CDR2 SMNVEV (reference sequence).

This clonotype was seen many times. CDR3 DNA: TGCGCCAGCACCCAGTCGGTATCGAACACTGAAGCTTTCTTT. It translates to CASTQSVSNTEAFF. The chain combines TRBV5-1 with TRBJ1-1; D ambiguous. Trimming took 6 bases from V and 1 from J, leaving 13 bases between them. The CDR3 totals 14 residues. In germline, CDR1 is SGHRS, CDR2 YFSETQ.

The sample holds many counts of this clonotype. The chain employs TRBV6-5 and TRBJ2-7; D unclear. Per germline, CDR1 MNHEY and CDR2 SVGAGI. Trimming cost V 3 bases and J 5 bases, with 11 bases left between them. The CDR3 is 13 residues long. CDR3 residues: CASSYRSGDEQYF. Here the CDR3 DNA reads TGTGCCAGCAGTTATCGCTCAGGTGACGAGCAGTACTTC.

J is TRBJ2-5 and V is TRBV10-3; 14 nucleotides align to TRBD2. CDR3 size: 14 residues. V shed 8 bases, J shed 4 bases, and the junction held 3 bases outside the gene matches. CDR1 and CDR2 (germline): ENHRY, SYGVKD. The CDR3, as DNA: TGTGCCATCGGACTAGCGGGGGGCCGAGAGACCCAGTACTTC. Its protein product is CAIGLAGGRETQYF.

Many counts were recorded for this clonotype. This chain joins TRBV15 and TRBJ2-5; TRBD1 might be the D (7 bases). The germline V gene has CDR1 LNHNV and CDR2 YYDKDF (reference sequence). V was shortened by 0 bases and J by 5 bases, with 16 bases between the two germline ends. This CDR3 contains 16 residues. The CDR3 reads CATSRDKGGQSETQYF. The CDR3 coding sequence is TGTGCCACCAGCAGAGATAAGGGGGGACAGAGCGAGACCCAGTACTTC.

This clonotype was recorded at least ten times. This chain links TRBV2 with TRBJ2-5; weak D call: TRBD2 (7 bases). Germline V lookup: CDR1 SNHLY, CDR2 FYNNEI. The CDR3 runs 14 residues. V was trimmed by 3 bases and J by 1 base, leaving 9 bases between them. The DNA of the CDR3 is TGTGCCAGCAGTGATAGGGGGGGCCAAGAGACCCAGTACTTC. Its protein is CASSDRGGQETQYF.

The genes are TRBV12-3 or TRBV12-4 and TRBJ1-1, with a weak D call TRBD1 (6 bases). The ends were cut back, 6 bases at V and 1 base at J, with 15 bases in the middle. The CDR3 runs 15 residues. The CDR3 nucleotides are TGTGCCAGCAGCCTGGGGGGCAGGACGAACACTGAAGCTTTCTTT. Translating it yields CASSLGGRTNTEAFF.

This clonotype was detected ten times or more. DNA of the CDR3: TGTGCCAGCAGCGTAGACGGGGTCCACACTGAAGCTTTCTTT. Residues: CASSVDGVHTEAFF. The chain links TRBV9 to TRBJ1-1; the D is unclear. This CDR3 comprises 14 residues. Germline V lookup: CDR1 SGDLS, CDR2 YYNGEE. Trimming shortened V by 0 bases and J by 3 bases, and 9 bases separated the two germline ends.